The sequence of this T cell receptor (beta chain) was determined in a study of blood T cells in healthy people across ages. From germline, CDR1 is SGHTA and CDR2 FQGNSA. Trimming took 5 bases from V and 11 from J, leaving 18 bases between them. CDR3 length: 13 amino acids. Using a J-beta primer mix together with a sample-barcoded 5' primer, a second PCR was run for roughly 7 to 12 cycles. In TCRdb, the 5' RACE reads were re-called with MiXCR into one record per CDR3 protein. The top ten clones hold 15% to 20% of a sample with 870,000 or so distinct CDR3 sequences, more than 25% of them seen once. This chain uses TRBV7-2 with TRBJ2-5, with D unclear. The sample taken for sequencing was blood. The sequence came from a woman older than 75 in good health. CDR3 in DNA: TGTGCCAGCAGCCAAAATCGGCAGGTCGAACAGTACTTC. It specifies CASSQNRQVEQYF.